This T cell receptor beta chain was sequenced in a study of blood T cells in healthy people across ages. Study-wide background: The template switching approach captured approximately one barcoded beta molecule for every two T cells. The study's findings and limits: CMV status of donors was unknown, possibly confounding expanded clonotype changes.

Notes on this clonotype: The antigen is not known.

In each sample, at least 6.5 million PBMCs were isolated. The V and J ends lost 1 base and 0 bases respectively, with 16 bases between them. The germline V gene encodes CDR1 DFQATT and CDR2 SNEGSKA (reference sequence). The CDR3 runs to 17 residues. PCR was performed a second time for 7 to 11 cycles using a sample-barcoded 5' primer and a J-beta primer mix. MiXCR was run by TCRdb on the 5' RACE reads, yielding one entry per CDR3 protein. This repertoire shows approximately 880,000 distinct CDR3 sequences, 48% found once; its top ten account for roughly an eighth. The chain joins TRBV20-1 to TRBJ2-1, with D possibly matching TRBD2 (6 bases). The receptor was derived from a man in his thirties or forties in good health. Sequenced: blood. The CDR3, as DNA: TGCAGTGCTAGAGGAGGGCGGGGAAGAAGCTCCTACAATGAGCAGTTCTTC. Protein sequence: CSARGGRGRSSYNEQFF.